This T cell receptor (beta chain) was found in a study of beta chain features in type 1 diabetes listed by TCRdb under 2018. Context from the whole study: Mean age, gender distribution, total cell number and subset yield did not differ between patients and healthy donors. A total of 107,917,701 sorted cells were examined across all samples, and the number of cells per subset was strongly correlated with RNA yield. In the study, recently diagnosed type 1 diabetes patients and matched healthy donors were compared on the TCRB repertoires of their sorted circulating CD4+ T cell subsets. Regulatory and stem cell-like memory subsets were obtained from only 8 patients and roughly 8 healthy donors, while naive and central memory subsets were obtained from all 30 or so donors.

The entire isolated RNA was reverse transcribed using the High Capacity cDNA Reverse Transcription Kit, and thus expressed TCRB transcripts were sequenced. Naive, central memory and regulatory T cell samples underwent deep immunoSEQ sequencing, averaging approximately 3.3 million total reads per sample. Sorted cells were lysed in RLT buffer, and RNA was extracted using DNase-treated RNeasy Micro or Mini kits according to cell number. To prevent cross-contamination, every cell subset was processed on its own, while patient and healthy donor samples were processed together. Using the immunoSEQ multiplex PCR, TCRB sequences were amplified from cDNA into 87-bp fragments spanning the CDR3 region. Sequencing of the amplicons was done on the Illumina HiSeq platform. Turning to the authors' computational methods: Synthetic template baselines were used to correct PCR bias computationally, reads within Hamming distance 2 were collapsed together, and singletons that could not be merged were discarded. By aligning reads against IMGT, V, D and J genes, CDR3 length, and insertions or deletions at six rearrangement sites were assigned. Within each subset, clonotype counts were normalized to the number of sorted cells before true diversity and Gini coefficients were calculated with the tcR R package. Repertoire sharing was quantified using the overlap coefficient calculated on TCRB nucleotide sequences. Out-of-frame TCRB sequences from naive cells were analyzed as a proxy for the pre-selection repertoire. Imported from immuneACCESS, the table was reduced by TCRdb to in-frame sequences with V and J called. These copies leave out some clones; in studies compared against another copy, an unresolved V gene accounts for under half, and the cause of the remainder is not known. The V and J calls and clone size are taken from that table; D and trimming were inferred from the DNA. The sample includes a few hundred thousand clones, with 10% to 15% observed a single time. The ten most abundant clones make up 0.0085% to 0.012% of the sample.

V lost 2 bases and J lost 7 bases; the stretch between them is 16 bases long. Taken from the germline V gene, the CDR1 and CDR2 loops are SGHRS and YFSETQ. Inclusive of the bounding cysteine and phenylalanine, the CDR3 is 15 residues long. Kept here is only the CDR3 DNA, which spans 45 bases and is read in frame from base 1. What the authors observed across the whole study: Fewer insertions and more nucleotide deletions at VDJ recombination sites were observed in patients with type 1 diabetes, implying thymic rearrangement abnormalities. A moderate but significant shortening of TCRB CDR3 length was observed in type 1 diabetes patients in all four CD4+ subsets. Only small numbers of individuals were included in the HLA sub-analyses, which left unresolved whether HLA type had any influence on TCRB rearrangement. Because cDNA was sequenced instead of genomic DNA, highly expressing activated cells could be over-represented, though the groups showed no difference in activation or CD3 levels. Naive, central memory and regulatory TCRB repertoires appeared more similar among patients than among healthy donors. Shorter templates might have been favored by PCR, but patient and control samples were amplified and corrected together, so both groups would have been affected equally by any skew.

This clone was recorded a few times. Its binding antigen is unknown. Base-call qualities are not available, and no considerably larger clone is one nucleotide away. Each donor gave one peripheral blood draw, approximately 110 mL on average, collected into heparinised tubes. Naive, central memory, regulatory and stem cell-like memory CD4+ T cells were sorted on a BD FACSAria II using a panel including CD45RO, CCR7, CD25, CD127, CD95 and CD27. All sorted populations exceeded 95% purity. PBMCs were isolated right away by Lymphoprep density gradient centrifugation and were stained directly, without culture. To minimize batch effects, samples were stained and sorted in pairs, one healthy donor with one patient per experiment.

Sequenced material: naive CD4+ T cells from blood. Interpreted using the paper, the cell subset or site label stands for: true naive CD4+ T cells. This TCR was recovered from a young woman with type 1 diabetes. The rearrangement combines TRBV5-1 with TRBJ2-4; TRBD1 is a possible D gene, resting on 5 matching bases. The CDR3: CASSFDPGWLNIQYF. The DNA sequence is as follows: TGCGCCAGCAGCTTCGATCCAGGGTGGTTGAACATTCAGTACTTC.